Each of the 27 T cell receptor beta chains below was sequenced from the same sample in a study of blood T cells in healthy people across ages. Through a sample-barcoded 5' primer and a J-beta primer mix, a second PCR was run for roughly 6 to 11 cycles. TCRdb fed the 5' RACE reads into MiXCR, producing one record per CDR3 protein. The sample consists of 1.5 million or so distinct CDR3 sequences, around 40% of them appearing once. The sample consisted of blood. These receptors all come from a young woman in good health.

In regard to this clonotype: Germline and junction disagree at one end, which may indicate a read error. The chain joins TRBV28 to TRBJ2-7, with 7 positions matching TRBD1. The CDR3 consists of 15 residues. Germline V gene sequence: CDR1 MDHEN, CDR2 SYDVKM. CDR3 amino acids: CASSFTDRATYGQYF. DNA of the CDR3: TGTGCCAGCAGTTTCACCGACAGGGCCACCTACGGGCAGTACTTC.

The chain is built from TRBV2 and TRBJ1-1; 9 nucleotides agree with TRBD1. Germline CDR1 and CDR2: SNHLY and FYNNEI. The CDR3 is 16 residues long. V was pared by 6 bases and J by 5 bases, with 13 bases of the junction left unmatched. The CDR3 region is CASSTPKDRGGTEAFF. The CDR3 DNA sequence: TGTGCCAGCAGCACCCCAAAGGACAGGGGAGGGACTGAAGCTTTCTTT.

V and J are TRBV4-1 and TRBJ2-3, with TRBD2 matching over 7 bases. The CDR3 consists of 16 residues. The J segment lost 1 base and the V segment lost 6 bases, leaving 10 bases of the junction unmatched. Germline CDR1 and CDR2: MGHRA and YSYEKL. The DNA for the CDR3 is TGCGCCAGCAGATCCCGGGCGGCGGGGGGCACAGATACGCAGTATTTT. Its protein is CASRSRAAGGTDTQYF.

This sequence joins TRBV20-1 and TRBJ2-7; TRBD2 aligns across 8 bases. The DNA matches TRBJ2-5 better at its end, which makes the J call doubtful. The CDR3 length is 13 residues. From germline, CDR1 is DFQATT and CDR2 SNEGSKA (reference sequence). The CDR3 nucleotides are TGCAGTGCTAGAGTCGGGGGGGTAAAGACCCAGTACTTC. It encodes CSARVGGVKTQYF.

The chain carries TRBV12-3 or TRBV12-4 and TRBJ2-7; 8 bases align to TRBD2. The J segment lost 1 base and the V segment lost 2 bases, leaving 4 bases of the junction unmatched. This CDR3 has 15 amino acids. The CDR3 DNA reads TGTGCCAGCAGTTTAAGGACTAGCAGATCCTACGAGCAGTACTTC. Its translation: CASSLRTSRSYEQYF.

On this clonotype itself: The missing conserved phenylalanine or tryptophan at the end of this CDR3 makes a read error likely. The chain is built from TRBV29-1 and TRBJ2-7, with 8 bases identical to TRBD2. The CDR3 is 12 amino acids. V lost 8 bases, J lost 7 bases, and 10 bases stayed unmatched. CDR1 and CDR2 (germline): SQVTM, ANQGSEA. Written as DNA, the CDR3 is TGCAGCTTCTCAGAGGGACTAGGGGAGCAGTACTAC. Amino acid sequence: CSFSEGLGEQYY.

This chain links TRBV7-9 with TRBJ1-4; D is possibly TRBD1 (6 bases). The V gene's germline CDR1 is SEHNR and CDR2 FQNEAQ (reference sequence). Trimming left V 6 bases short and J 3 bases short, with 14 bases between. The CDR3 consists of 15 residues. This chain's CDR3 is CASSRKQGANEKLFF. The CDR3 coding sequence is TGTGCCAGCAGTCGTAAACAGGGCGCTAATGAAAAACTGTTTTTT.

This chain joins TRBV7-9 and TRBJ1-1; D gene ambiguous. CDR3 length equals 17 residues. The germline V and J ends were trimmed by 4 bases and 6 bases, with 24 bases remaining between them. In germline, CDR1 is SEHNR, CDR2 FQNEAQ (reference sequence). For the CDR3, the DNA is TGTGCCAGCAGCTCCTCCGTCCGCGTCCCTTTCGGCTCTGAAGCTTTCTTT. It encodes CASSSSVRVPFGSEAFF.

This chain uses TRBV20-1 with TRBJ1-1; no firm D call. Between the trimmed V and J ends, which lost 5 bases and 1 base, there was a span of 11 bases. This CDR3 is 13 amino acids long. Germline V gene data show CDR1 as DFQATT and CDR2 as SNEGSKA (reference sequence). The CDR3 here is CSAGVIGNTEAFF. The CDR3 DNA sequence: TGCAGTGCTGGAGTAATCGGGAACACTGAAGCTTTCTTT.

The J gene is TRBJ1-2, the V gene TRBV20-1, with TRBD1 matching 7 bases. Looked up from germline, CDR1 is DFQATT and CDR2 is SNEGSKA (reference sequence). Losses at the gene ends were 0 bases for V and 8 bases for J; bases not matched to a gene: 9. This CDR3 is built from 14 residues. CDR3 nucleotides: TGCAGTGCTAGAGAGTCCAGGGGGTTGCGGGGCTACACCTTC. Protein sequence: CSARESRGLRGYTF.

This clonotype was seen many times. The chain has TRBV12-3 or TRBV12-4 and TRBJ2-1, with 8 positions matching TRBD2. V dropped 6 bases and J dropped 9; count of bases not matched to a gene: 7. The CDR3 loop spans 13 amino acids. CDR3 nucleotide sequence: TGTGCCAGCAGACTGGGACTAGTGGCTGAGCAGTTCTTC. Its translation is CASRLGLVAEQFF.

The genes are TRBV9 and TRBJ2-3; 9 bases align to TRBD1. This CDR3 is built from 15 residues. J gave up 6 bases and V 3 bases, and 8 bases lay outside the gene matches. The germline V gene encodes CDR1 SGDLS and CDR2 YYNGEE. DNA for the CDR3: TGTGCCAGCAGCGCGACAGGGGGGTATGCGGATACGCAGTATTTT. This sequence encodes CASSATGGYADTQYF.

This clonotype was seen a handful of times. Here the CDR3 DNA reads TGCGCCAGCAGCCACGCGGACAGTCAGGGGGGCTACACCTTC. Its translation: CASSHADSQGGYTF. This chain connects TRBV5-1 to TRBJ1-2, with D tentatively TRBD1 (6 bases). The germline V gene has CDR1 SGHRS and CDR2 YFSETQ. CDR3 size: 14 residues. V shed 4 bases and J shed 8 bases, with 18 bases lying between them.

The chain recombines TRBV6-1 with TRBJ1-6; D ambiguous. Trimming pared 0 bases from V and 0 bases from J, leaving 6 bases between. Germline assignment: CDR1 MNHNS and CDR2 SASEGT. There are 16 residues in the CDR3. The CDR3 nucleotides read TGTGCCAGCAGTGAAGCCCTGAGCTCCTATAATTCACCCCTCCACTTT. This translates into CASSEALSSYNSPLHF.

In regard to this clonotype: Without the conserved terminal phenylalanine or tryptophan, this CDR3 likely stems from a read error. The CDR3, as DNA: TGTGCCAGCAGCGATAGCGGGGGCAGCACAGATACGCAGTATCTT. It translates to CASSDSGGSTDTQYL. The V gene is TRBV2, the J gene TRBJ2-3; TRBD2 matches 9 bases. This CDR3 has 15 residues. Unmatched junction bases numbered 4, after V lost 6 bases and J lost 0 bases. The germline CDR1 and CDR2 sequences are SNHLY and FYNNEI.

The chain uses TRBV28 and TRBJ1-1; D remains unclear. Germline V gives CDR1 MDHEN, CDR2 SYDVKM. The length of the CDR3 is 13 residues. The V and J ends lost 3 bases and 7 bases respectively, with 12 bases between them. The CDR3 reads CASSFRQFGEAFF. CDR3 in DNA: TGTGCCAGCAGTTTTAGGCAGTTCGGTGAAGCTTTCTTT.

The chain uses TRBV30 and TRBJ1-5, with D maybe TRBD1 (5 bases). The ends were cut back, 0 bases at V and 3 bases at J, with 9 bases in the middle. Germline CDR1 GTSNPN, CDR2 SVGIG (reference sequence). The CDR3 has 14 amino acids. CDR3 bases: TGTGCCTGGAGTGTACCCAGGGACAATCAGCCCCAGCATTTT. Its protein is CAWSVPRDNQPQHF.

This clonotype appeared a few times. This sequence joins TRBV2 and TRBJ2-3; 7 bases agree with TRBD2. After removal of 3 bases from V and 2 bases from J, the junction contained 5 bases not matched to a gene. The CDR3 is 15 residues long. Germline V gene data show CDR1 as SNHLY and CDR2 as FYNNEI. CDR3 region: CASSEAGVSTDTQYF. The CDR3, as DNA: TGTGCCAGCAGTGAGGCGGGGGTTTCCACAGATACGCAGTATTTT.

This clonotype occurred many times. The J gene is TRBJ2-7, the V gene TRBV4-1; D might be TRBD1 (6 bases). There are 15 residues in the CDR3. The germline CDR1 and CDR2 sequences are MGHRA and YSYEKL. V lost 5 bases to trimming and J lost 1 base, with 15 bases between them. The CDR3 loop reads CASSDTNTGSYEQYF. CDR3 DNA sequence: TGCGCCAGCAGCGATACTAATACAGGGTCCTACGAGCAGTACTTC.

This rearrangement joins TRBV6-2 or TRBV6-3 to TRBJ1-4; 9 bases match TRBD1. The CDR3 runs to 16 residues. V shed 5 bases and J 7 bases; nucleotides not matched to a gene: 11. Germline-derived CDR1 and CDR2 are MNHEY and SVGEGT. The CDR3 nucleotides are TGTGCCAGCAGTGCCTACGGCGGGACAGGGAGTGAAAAACTGTTTTTT. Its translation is CASSAYGGTGSEKLFF.

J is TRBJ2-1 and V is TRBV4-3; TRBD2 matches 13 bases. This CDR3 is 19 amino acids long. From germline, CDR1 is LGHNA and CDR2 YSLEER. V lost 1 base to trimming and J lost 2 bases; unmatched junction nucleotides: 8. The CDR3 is CASSQAWTSGSGAYNEQFF. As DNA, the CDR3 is TGCGCCAGCAGCCAAGCTTGGACTAGCGGGAGTGGGGCCTACAATGAGCAGTTCTTC.

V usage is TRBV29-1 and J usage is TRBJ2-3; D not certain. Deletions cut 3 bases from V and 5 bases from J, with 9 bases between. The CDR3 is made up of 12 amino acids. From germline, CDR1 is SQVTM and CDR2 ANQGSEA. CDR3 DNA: TGCAGCGTTGACGGATTAGGAGATACGCAGTATTTT. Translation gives CSVDGLGDTQYF.

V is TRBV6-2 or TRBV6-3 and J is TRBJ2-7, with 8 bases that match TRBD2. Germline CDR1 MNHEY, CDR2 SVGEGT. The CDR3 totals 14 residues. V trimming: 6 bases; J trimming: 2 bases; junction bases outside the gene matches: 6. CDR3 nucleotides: TGTGCCAGCAGCAGACTAGCGACAACCTACGAGCAGTACTTC. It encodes CASSRLATTYEQYF.

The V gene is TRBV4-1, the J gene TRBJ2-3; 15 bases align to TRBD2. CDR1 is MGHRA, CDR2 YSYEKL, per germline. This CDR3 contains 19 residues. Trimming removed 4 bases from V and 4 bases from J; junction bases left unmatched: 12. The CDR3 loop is CASSRGLAGGSSIADTQYF. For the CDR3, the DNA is TGCGCCAGCAGCCGAGGACTAGCGGGGGGGTCTAGTATAGCAGATACGCAGTATTTT.

The CDR3 DNA follows: TGTGCCTGGACCGAACAACTGAACACTGAAGCTTTCTTT. It codes for CAWTEQLNTEAFF. V is TRBV30 and J is TRBJ1-1; D is undetermined. The CDR3 is 13 residues long. Germline V gives CDR1 GTSNPN, CDR2 SVGIG (reference sequence). Trimming took 4 bases from V and 0 from J, leaving 9 bases between them.

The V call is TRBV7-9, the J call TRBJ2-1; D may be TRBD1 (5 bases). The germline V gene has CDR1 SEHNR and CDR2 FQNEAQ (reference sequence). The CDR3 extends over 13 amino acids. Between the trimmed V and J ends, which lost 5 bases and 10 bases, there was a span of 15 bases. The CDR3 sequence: CASSNPPGHEQFF. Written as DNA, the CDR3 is TGTGCCAGCAGCAATCCCCCAGGGCACGAGCAGTTCTTC.

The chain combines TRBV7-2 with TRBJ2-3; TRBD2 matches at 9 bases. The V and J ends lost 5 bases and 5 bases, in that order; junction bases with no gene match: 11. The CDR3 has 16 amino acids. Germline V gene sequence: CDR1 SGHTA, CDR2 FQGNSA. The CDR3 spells CASSVTSGVGRDTQYF. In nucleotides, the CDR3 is TGTGCCAGCAGCGTGACTAGCGGCGTGGGGAGAGATACGCAGTATTTT.